A single sample gave rise to the 13 T cell receptor beta chains below, sequenced in a study of T cells in Graves' hyperthyroidism and ophthalmopathy. From RNA transcripts, TCR beta CDR3 regions were amplified. The study used the HTBI primer set for a first-round RT-PCR of the TCR CDR3. In TCRdb, the multiplex PCR reads were re-called with MiXCR into one record per CDR3 protein. Of approximately 610,000 distinct CDR3 sequences in the sample, approximately 14% were seen once. The sequenced sample was blood. The receptor source for this set is a woman in her 40s with Graves' ophthalmopathy.

The chain links TRBV28 to TRBJ2-3; 7 bases fit TRBD2. In germline, CDR1 is MDHEN, CDR2 SYDVKM. This CDR3 has 14 amino acids. Trimming at V came to 4 bases and at J to 4 bases, leaving 5 bases not matched to a gene. CDR3: CASSSGGSPDTQYF. CDR3 bases: TGTGCCAGCAGTTCCGGGGGGAGCCCAGATACGCAGTATTTT.

The rearrangement links TRBV20-1 to TRBJ2-1; the match to TRBD2 covers 11 bases. This CDR3 has 16 residues. The V segment lost 0 bases and the J segment 6 bases; nucleotides outside the gene matches: 7. In germline, CDR1 is DFQATT, CDR2 SNEGSKA (reference sequence). CDR3 protein: CSARDPLAGEFNEQFF. The CDR3 bases are TGCAGTGCTAGAGATCCACTAGCGGGAGAGTTCAATGAGCAGTTCTTC.

This chain joins TRBV2 and TRBJ1-2; unclear D gene. Germline CDR1 SNHLY, CDR2 FYNNEI. This CDR3 has 14 residues. V was shortened by 3 bases and J by 6 bases, with 14 bases between the two germline ends. The CDR3 spells CASSERGLGHGYTF. DNA of the CDR3: TGTGCCAGCAGTGAGAGAGGACTCGGTCATGGCTACACCTTC.

This clonotype was counted ten times or more. The rearrangement joins TRBV24-1 to TRBJ2-7, with 7 nucleotides matching TRBD1. V was pared by 4 bases and J by 5 bases, with 4 bases of the junction left unmatched. The CDR3 totals 13 residues. CDR1 and CDR2 (germline): KGHDR, SFDVKD. The CDR3 DNA reads TGTGCCACCAGTGAACAGGGGACCAACGAGCAGTACTTC. Translated, it gives CATSEQGTNEQYF.

This clonotype was counted many times. This chain links TRBV2 with TRBJ1-2, with 7 bases aligning to TRBD1. Germline assignment: CDR1 SNHLY and CDR2 FYNNEI. CDR3 length: 14 residues. The V and J ends lost 3 bases and 8 bases, in that order; junction bases with no gene match: 9. As DNA, the CDR3 is TGTGCCAGCAGTGACGACAGGGCGGGATTAGGCTACACCTTC. The encoded protein is CASSDDRAGLGYTF.

The chain employs TRBV20-1 and TRBJ2-3; D possibly corresponds to TRBD2 (5 bases). The length of the CDR3 is 14 residues. V lost 6 bases to trimming and J lost 2 bases, with 15 bases between them. Looked up from germline, CDR1 is DFQATT and CDR2 is SNEGSKA (reference sequence). Here the CDR3 DNA reads TGCAGTGCCGGGATAGATCCTATCACAGATACGCAGTATTTT. Encoded protein: CSAGIDPITDTQYF.

This chain uses TRBV12-3 or TRBV12-4 with TRBJ1-1; 9 positions agree with TRBD1. The CDR3 is 11 residues long. Germline trimming cut 5 bases from V and 10 bases from J; bases unmatched to any gene: 2. This chain's CDR3 is CASSHRGLAFF. For the CDR3, the DNA is TGTGCCAGCAGTCACAGGGGGCTAGCTTTCTTT.

This clonotype was seen at least ten times. This sequence joins TRBV24-1 and TRBJ2-2; TRBD2 matches at 12 bases. The junction had 8 bases not matched to a gene; V was cut back by 2 bases and J by 2 bases. This CDR3 contains 19 residues. Germline CDR1 KGHDR, CDR2 SFDVKD. The CDR3 DNA is TGTGCCACCAGTGATTGGGGCGGACTAGCGGGAACCAACACCGGGGAGCTGTTTTTT. Translating it yields CATSDWGGLAGTNTGELFF.

This clonotype was seen only once. In DNA, the CDR3 is TGTGCCAGCAGCCAGGACTGGGTGGGCTACGAGCAGTACTTC. Translation: CASSQDWVGYEQYF. This chain links TRBV11-3 with TRBJ2-7; a weak D match, TRBD2 (5 bases). V was cut by 5 bases and J by 3 bases, with 14 bases left in between. Germline CDR1 is SGHNT and CDR2 is YENEEA. CDR3 length equals 14 residues.

This clonotype came up a few times. The CDR3 DNA is TGCAGCGGGTCGACAGGGGCGGGGGGAAACACCATATATTTT. This encodes CSGSTGAGGNTIYF. The gene calls are TRBV29-1 and TRBJ1-3; 8 nucleotides match TRBD1. Germline V gene sequence: CDR1 SQVTM, CDR2 ANQGSEA. The trim removed 7 bases at V and 4 bases at J, leaving 9 bases unmatched. This CDR3 has 14 amino acids.

The chain uses TRBV25-1 and TRBJ2-7; D may match TRBD1 or TRBD2 (7 bases each). Trimming cost V 6 bases and J 6 bases, with 24 bases left between them. CDR3 size: 16 residues. CDR1 and CDR2 (germline): MGHDK, SYGVNS. CDR3 loop: CASSQAAGGGFPEQYF. CDR3 DNA: TGTGCCAGCAGCCAAGCCGCAGGGGGGGGATTCCCCGAGCAGTACTTC.

With regard to this clonotype: Given a much more abundant clone one base away, this may be a read error. The chain joins TRBV24-1 to TRBJ2-7; 13 bases match TRBD2. This CDR3 region has 17 residues. CDR1 and CDR2 (germline): KGHDR, SFDVKD. The CDR3 protein is CATSDGTSGRAVDERYF. The CDR3 DNA sequence: TGTGCCACCAGTGATGGAACTAGCGGGAGGGCCGTCGACGAGCGGTACTTC.

Many counts were recorded for this clonotype. J is TRBJ2-6 and V is TRBV11-2; D ambiguous. The germline V gene encodes CDR1 SGHAT and CDR2 FQNNGV. This CDR3 is built from 14 residues. Between the trimmed V and J ends, which lost 3 bases and 3 bases, there was a span of 6 bases. For the CDR3, the DNA is TGTGCCAGCAGCTTGAATGGTGGGGCCAACGTCCTGACTTTC. Translating it yields CASSLNGGANVLTF.